A selection of T cell receptor beta chains follows, all from one sample in a study of cytomegalovirus exposure and HLA in healthy donors. Some clones are missing from TCRdb's copy, which holds only in-frame ones; the method was immunoSEQ multiplex PCR. The sample lists 100,000 to 150,000 clones; roughly 75% were seen once. The specimen sequenced was PBMCs. These receptors were obtained from a female donor in good health and CMV-seronegative. CDR3s include the opening cysteine and the closing phenylalanine or tryptophan. A D gene is named only where the DNA matches it firmly. Clone size is shown for a subset of rows, as once, few, many or a class of expanded clone.

clone_size j_call d_call v_call cdr3_nt cdr3_aa
. TRBJ1-3 . TRBV9 TGTGCCAGCAGCGAGGGGGTATCTGGAAACACCATATATTTT CASSEGVSGNTIYF
. TRBJ2-7 TRBD1 TRBV5-1 TGCACCAGCAGCTGGACAGGGAGTTCCTACGAGCAGTACTTC CTSSWTGSSYEQYF
. TRBJ1-2 . TRBV18 TGTGCCAGCTCACCGGGGCAGTTAAACTATGGCTACACCTTC CASSPGQLNYGYTF
. TRBJ2-6 TRBD1 TRBV9 TGTGCCAGCAGCAGGCTACAGGGGACCTCTGGGGCCAACGTCCTGACTTTC CASSRLQGTSGANVLTF
once TRBJ2-2 TRBD2 TRBV9 TGTGCCAGCAGGGCCGGGACTAGTCGGGCCGGGGAGCTGTTTTTT CASRAGTSRAGELFF
. TRBJ1-5 . TRBV5-1 TGCGCCAGCAGCTTGGGGTGGGGCAAGGCAGGGCAAATGGGCAATCAGCCCCAGCATTTT CASSLGWGKAGQMGNQPQHF
. TRBJ2-1 . TRBV9 TGTGCCAGCAGCGTAGGAGGTAGCATTGGGGCCTCCTACAATGAGCAGTTCTTC CASSVGGSIGASYNEQFF
once TRBJ2-7 . TRBV6-1 TGTGCCAGCAGTGAAGGGGCTGATACCTACGAGCAGTACTTC CASSEGADTYEQYF
. TRBJ1-2 . TRBV6-5 TGTGCCAGCACACCCAGGCGAAACTATGGCTACACCTTC CASTPRRNYGYTF
. TRBJ1-2 . TRBV2 TGTGCCAGCGGGCCGGATAACTATGGCTACACCTTC CASGPDNYGYTF
. TRBJ2-7 . TRBV6-1 TGTGCCAGCAGTGAAGCCCGGTTCTACGAGCAGTACTTC CASSEARFYEQYF
. TRBJ1-6 TRBD1 TRBV5-1 TGCGCCAGCAGCGCGGGACAGGCTGGCTCACCCCTCCACTTT CASSAGQAGSPLHF
few TRBJ2-1 TRBD2 TRBV6-7 TGTGCCAGCAAAACATGGACTAGACCCTACAATGAGCAGTTCTTC CASKTWTRPYNEQFF
. TRBJ2-5 . TRBV13 TGTGCCAGCGACTCCGGGGGGCGAGGAGAGACCCAGTACTTC CASDSGGRGETQYF
. TRBJ1-2 . TRBV5-1 TGCGCCAGCAGCTTGTTAGTCGGCAGGGATGGCTACACCTTC CASSLLVGRDGYTF
. TRBJ2-1 . TRBV7-7 TGTGCTAGCAGCTTATCCGGGTCCGGTGAGCAGTTCTTC CASSLSGSGEQFF
few TRBJ1-5 TRBD1 TRBV6-1 TGTGCCAGCAGTCCGAGACAGGGGGGCCAGCCCCAGCATTTT CASSPRQGGQPQHF
. TRBJ1-5 TRBD1 TRBV7-9 TGTTCCAGCAGCCAGACAGGGGGCGTCAATCAGCCCCAGCATTTT CSSSQTGGVNQPQHF
once TRBJ2-3 . TRBV11-2 TGTGCCAGCAGCTTAGGGGGGGTTGGGACAGATACGCAGTATTTT CASSLGGVGTDTQYF
. TRBJ2-5 TRBD2 TRBV9 TGTGCCAGCAGCGTAGGGCTAGCGGCCCAAGAGACCCAGTACTTC CASSVGLAAQETQYF
. TRBJ2-7 . TRBV6-5 TGTGCCAGCAGTTACGCAGGGGCCTACGAGCAGTACTTC CASSYAGAYEQYF
. TRBJ2-7 TRBD2 TRBV2 TGTGCCAGCAGAAATAGCGGGAGCTACGAGCAGTACTTC CASRNSGSYEQYF
. TRBJ1-5 . TRBV5-6 TGTGCCAGCAGCTTTAGAGACATTAGCAATCAGCCCCAGCATTTT CASSFRDISNQPQHF
few TRBJ2-4 . TRBV6-1 TGTGCCAGCAGTGCACACAAAAACATTCAGTACTTC CASSAHKNIQYF
. TRBJ2-4 . TRBV5-6 TGTGCCAGCAGCTTGGGACGACTTGCCAAAAACATTCAGTACTTC CASSLGRLAKNIQYF
few TRBJ2-2 . TRBV2 TGTGCCAGCAGTGTTCAGGGTTCCACCGGGGAGCTGTTTTTT CASSVQGSTGELFF
. TRBJ1-1 TRBD1 TRBV4-1 TGCGCCAGCAGCCTATTCCGGGACAGGGTGAACACTGAAGCTTTCTTT CASSLFRDRVNTEAFF
. TRBJ2-2 . TRBV27 TGTGCCAGCAGTTTAATCAGGGCATCGTCCGGGGAGCTGTTTTTT CASSLIRASSGELFF
. TRBJ2-6 TRBD2 TRBV19 TGTGCCAGTAGAGAGGGGACTACCGGGGCCAACGTCCTGACTTTC CASREGTTGANVLTF
. TRBJ1-2 . TRBV19 TGTGCCAGTAGTAAGTCGCGGGCCGACTATGGCTACACCTTC CASSKSRADYGYTF
. TRBJ1-4 . TRBV4-1 TGCGCCAGCAAAAATGGACCGGGAGCAACTAATGAAAAACTGTTTTTT CASKNGPGATNEKLFF
. TRBJ1-2 . TRBV5-6 TGTGCCAGCAGCTTTTTGGGCACCGTCTATGGCTACACCTTC CASSFLGTVYGYTF
. TRBJ2-7 TRBD1 TRBV7-9 TGTTCCAGCAGCTCCTCGAACAGGGGGCAAGTTGTCGAGCAGTACTTC CSSSSSNRGQVVEQYF
few TRBJ2-1 . TRBV7-9 TGTGCCAGCAGCTTAGGGGGGCGGAACAATGAGCAGTTCTTC CASSLGGRNNEQFF
. TRBJ1-1 . TRBV6-1 TGTGCCAGCAGTGAAGCGCAGGGGACTGAAGCTTTCTTT CASSEAQGTEAFF
once TRBJ1-2 TRBD1 TRBV7-8 TGTGCCAGCAGCAACCGAGGGACAGGGCGGAGGGGCTACACCTTC CASSNRGTGRRGYTF
. TRBJ2-3 . TRBV7-3 TGTGCCAGCAGCTCTGGACAGCCCACAGATACGCAGTATTTT CASSSGQPTDTQYF
. TRBJ2-3 . TRBV18 TGTGCCAGCTCCCCCGAGCGGTTAGGCACAGATACGCAGTATTTT CASSPERLGTDTQYF
. TRBJ2-7 . TRBV7-9 TGTGCCAGCAGCTTAGTAGGGGGTGCCTACGAGCAGTACTTC CASSLVGGAYEQYF
. TRBJ2-1 . TRBV9 TGTGCCAGCAGCGCCCGGGACTTCTCCTACAATGAGCAGTTCTTC CASSARDFSYNEQFF
. TRBJ2-3 . TRBV2 TGTGCCAGCAGTGCACAGGTGGGGGATACGCAGTATTTT CASSAQVGDTQYF
. TRBJ2-7 TRBD1 TRBV28 TGTGCCAGCAGCAGACCGGGACAGGCCTACGAGCAGTACTTC CASSRPGQAYEQYF
. TRBJ1-1 TRBD1 TRBV27 TGTGCCAGCCGGGACAGGGAGTTGCGGGGAGCTTTCTTT CASRDRELRGAFF
. TRBJ2-2 . TRBV7-9 TGTGCCAGCAGCTTCCCCCCCAGGTCCGGCGGGGAGCTGTTTTTT CASSFPPRSGGELFF
. TRBJ2-7 TRBD1 TRBV23-1 TGCGCCAGCAGTCAATCGCCCGACGGGACAGGGGACTACGAGCAGTACTTC CASSQSPDGTGDYEQYF
. TRBJ2-7 . TRBV7-2 TGTGCCAGCAGCTTTTCTGTAGGGGCCTACGAGCAGTACTTC CASSFSVGAYEQYF
. TRBJ1-2 . TRBV5-1 TGCGCCAGCAGCTTGGCCAGAGATGCGGACAGTTTGGGTGGCTACACCTTC CASSLARDADSLGGYTF
. TRBJ2-7 . TRBV28 TGTGCCAGCAGCACCTTTCCCGGGACAAAAAAACTCTACGAGCAGTACTTC CASSTFPGTKKLYEQYF
. TRBJ2-5 TRBD2 TRBV5-1 TGCGCCAGCAGAGGCAGCGGGGGGACGAAAGAGACCCAGTACTTC CASRGSGGTKETQYF
. TRBJ2-1 . TRBV19 TGTGCCAGTAGTATAGTAGGGGGTGAGCAGTTCTTC CASSIVGGEQFF
. TRBJ2-3 . TRBV7-3 TGTGCCAGCAGCCTCGATGGGGCCGCCGATACGCAGTATTTT CASSLDGAADTQYF
. TRBJ1-1 . TRBV6-1 TGTGCCAGCAGGGTCGGGGTGGTGGGGACTGAAGCTTTCTTT CASRVGVVGTEAFF
. TRBJ2-1 TRBD2 TRBV5-4 TGTGCCAGCAGCCTAGCGGGCCAATACAATGAGCAGTTCTTC CASSLAGQYNEQFF
. TRBJ1-2 TRBD1 TRBV28 TGTGCCAGCATCCATTACCGGGACAGGGGGCGCGGCTACACCTTC CASIHYRDRGRGYTF
once TRBJ1-1 . TRBV5-5 TGTGCCAGCAGCCTCACGGGGATGCACACTGAAGCTTTCTTT CASSLTGMHTEAFF